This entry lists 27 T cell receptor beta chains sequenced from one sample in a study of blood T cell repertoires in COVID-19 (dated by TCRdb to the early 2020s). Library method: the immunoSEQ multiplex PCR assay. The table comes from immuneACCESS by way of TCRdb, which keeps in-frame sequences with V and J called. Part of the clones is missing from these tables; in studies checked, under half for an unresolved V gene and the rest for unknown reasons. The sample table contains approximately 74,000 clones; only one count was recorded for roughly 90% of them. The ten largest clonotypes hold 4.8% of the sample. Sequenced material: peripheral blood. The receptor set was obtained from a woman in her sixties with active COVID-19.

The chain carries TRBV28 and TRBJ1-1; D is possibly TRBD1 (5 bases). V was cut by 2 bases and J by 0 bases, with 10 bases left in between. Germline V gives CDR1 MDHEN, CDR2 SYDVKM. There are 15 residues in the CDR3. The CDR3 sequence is CASSLGGTLNTEAFF. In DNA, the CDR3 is TGTGCCAGCAGTTTAGGTGGGACTTTGAACACTGAAGCTTTCTTT.

Here the CDR3 reads CASSGHGASGRAGTQYF. As DNA, the CDR3 is TGTGCCAGCAGCGGGCATGGGGCTAGCGGGAGGGCTGGTACGCAGTATTTT. The chain joins TRBV4-2 to TRBJ2-3, with 12 nucleotides matching TRBD2. Trimming cost V 5 bases and J 8 bases; bases outside gene matches: 14. Germline loops: CDR1 LGHNA, CDR2 YNFKEQ. The CDR3 has 17 amino acids.

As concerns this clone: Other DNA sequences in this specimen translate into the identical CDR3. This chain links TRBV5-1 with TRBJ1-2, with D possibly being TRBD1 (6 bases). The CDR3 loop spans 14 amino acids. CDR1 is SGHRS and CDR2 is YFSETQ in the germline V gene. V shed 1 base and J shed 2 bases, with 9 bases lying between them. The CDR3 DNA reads TGCGCCAGCAGCTTGAGTCAGGGGAACTATGGCTACACCTTC. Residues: CASSLSQGNYGYTF. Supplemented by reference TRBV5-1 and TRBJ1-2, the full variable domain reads KAGVTQTPRYLIKTRGQQVTLSCSPISGHRSVSWYQQTPGQGLQFLFEYFSETQRNKGNFPGRFSGRQFSNSRSEMNVSTLELGDSALYLCASSLSQGNYGYTFGSGTRLTVV.

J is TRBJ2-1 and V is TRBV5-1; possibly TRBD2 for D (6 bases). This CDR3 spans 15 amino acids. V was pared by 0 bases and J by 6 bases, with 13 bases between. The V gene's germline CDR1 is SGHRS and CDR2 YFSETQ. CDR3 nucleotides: TGCGCCAGCAGCTTGGGACTTGGGAGGTCCAATGAGCAGTTCTTC. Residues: CASSLGLGRSNEQFF.

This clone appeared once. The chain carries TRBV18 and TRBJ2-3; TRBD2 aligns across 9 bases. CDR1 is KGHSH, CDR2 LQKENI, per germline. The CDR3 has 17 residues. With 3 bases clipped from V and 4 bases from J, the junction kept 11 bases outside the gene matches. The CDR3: CASSPYWASGMADTQYF. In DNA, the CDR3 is TGTGCCAGCTCACCGTACTGGGCTAGCGGGATGGCAGATACGCAGTATTTT.

The CDR3 spells CASSLTTSGSSYEQYF. The CDR3 DNA follows: TGTGCCAGTAGTTTAACGACTAGCGGGAGTTCCTACGAGCAGTACTTC. The chain has TRBV19 and TRBJ2-7; 12 bases map to TRBD2. This CDR3 spans 16 amino acids. V shed 5 bases and J 1 base; nucleotides not matched to a gene: 6. Germline assignment: CDR1 LNHDA and CDR2 SQIVND (reference sequence).

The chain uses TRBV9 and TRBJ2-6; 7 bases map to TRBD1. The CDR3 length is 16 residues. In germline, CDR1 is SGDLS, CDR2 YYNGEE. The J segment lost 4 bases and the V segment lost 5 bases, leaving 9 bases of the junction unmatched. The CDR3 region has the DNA TGTGCCAGCAGGACAGGGAGTGTCTCAGGGGCCAACGTCCTGACTTTC. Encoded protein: CASRTGSVSGANVLTF.

CDR3 sequence reads: CASTSGGNYGYTF. CDR3 bases: TGTGCCAGCACCTCGGGGGGTAACTATGGCTACACCTTC. The chain combines TRBV28 with TRBJ1-2; D might be TRBD1 (5 bases). V was pared by 7 bases and J by 1 base, with 10 bases between. Germline CDR1 and CDR2: MDHEN and SYDVKM. CDR3 length equals 13 residues.

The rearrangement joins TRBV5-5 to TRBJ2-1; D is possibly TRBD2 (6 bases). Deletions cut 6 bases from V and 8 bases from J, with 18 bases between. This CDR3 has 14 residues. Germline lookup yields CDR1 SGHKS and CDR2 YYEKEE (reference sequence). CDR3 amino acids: CASNLGGGYDEQFF. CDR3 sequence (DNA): TGTGCCAGCAACCTCGGTGGAGGGTACGATGAGCAGTTCTTC.

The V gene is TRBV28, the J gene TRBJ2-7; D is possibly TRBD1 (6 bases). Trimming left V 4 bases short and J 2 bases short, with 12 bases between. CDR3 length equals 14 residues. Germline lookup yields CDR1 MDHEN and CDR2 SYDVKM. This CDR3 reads CASSSIRDTYEQYF. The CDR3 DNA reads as TGTGCCAGCAGTTCCATCCGGGACACCTACGAGCAGTACTTC.

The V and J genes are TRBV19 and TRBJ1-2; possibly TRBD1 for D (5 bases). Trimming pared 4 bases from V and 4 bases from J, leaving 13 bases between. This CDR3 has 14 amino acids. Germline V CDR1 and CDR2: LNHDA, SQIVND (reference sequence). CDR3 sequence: CASSRTGTGYGYTF. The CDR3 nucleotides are TGTGCCAGTAGTAGAACCGGGACTGGCTATGGCTACACCTTC.

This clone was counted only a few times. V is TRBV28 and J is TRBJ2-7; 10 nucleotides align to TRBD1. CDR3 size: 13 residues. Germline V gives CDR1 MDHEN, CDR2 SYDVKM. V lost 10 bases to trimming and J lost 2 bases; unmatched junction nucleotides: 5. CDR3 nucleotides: TGTGCCACCAGAGGACAGGGGGCCTACGAGCAGTACTTC. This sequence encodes CATRGQGAYEQYF.

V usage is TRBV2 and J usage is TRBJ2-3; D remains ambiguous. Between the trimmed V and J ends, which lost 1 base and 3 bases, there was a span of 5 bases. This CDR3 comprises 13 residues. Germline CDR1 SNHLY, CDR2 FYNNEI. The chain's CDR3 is CASSEELTDTQYF. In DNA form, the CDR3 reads TGTGCCAGCAGTGAAGAGCTAACAGATACGCAGTATTTT.

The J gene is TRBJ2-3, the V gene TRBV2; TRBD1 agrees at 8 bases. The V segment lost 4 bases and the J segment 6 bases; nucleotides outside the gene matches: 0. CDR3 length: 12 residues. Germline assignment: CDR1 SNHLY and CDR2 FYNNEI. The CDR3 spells CASSGTGDTQYF. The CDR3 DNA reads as TGTGCCAGCAGTGGGACAGGGGATACGCAGTATTTT.

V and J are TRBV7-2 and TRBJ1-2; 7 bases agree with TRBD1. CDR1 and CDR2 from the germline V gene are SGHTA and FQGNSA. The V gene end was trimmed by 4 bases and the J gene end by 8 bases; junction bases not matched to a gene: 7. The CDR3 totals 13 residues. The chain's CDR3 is CASSSDRLRGYTF. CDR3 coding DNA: TGTGCCAGCAGCTCGGACAGGCTCCGGGGCTACACCTTC.

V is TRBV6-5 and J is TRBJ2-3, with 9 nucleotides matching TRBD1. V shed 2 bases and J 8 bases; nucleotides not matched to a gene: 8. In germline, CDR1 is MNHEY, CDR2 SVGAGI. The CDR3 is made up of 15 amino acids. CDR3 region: CASSYGGTGIGTQYF. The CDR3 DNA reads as TGTGCCAGCAGTTACGGGGGGACAGGGATAGGTACGCAGTATTTT.

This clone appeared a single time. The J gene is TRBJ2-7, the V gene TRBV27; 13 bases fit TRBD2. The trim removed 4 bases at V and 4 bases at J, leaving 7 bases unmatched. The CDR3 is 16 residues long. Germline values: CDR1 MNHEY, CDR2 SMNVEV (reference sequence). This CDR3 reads CASSSPGTSGIYEQYF. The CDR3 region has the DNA TGTGCCAGCAGTTCCCCCGGGACTAGCGGGATTTACGAGCAGTACTTC.

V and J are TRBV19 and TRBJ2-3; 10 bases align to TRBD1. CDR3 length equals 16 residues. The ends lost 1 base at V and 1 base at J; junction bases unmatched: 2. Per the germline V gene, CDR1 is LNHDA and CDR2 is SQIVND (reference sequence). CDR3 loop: CASSIAGTGGTDTQYF. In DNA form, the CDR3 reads TGTGCCAGTAGTATAGCGGGGACAGGGGGCACAGATACGCAGTATTTT.

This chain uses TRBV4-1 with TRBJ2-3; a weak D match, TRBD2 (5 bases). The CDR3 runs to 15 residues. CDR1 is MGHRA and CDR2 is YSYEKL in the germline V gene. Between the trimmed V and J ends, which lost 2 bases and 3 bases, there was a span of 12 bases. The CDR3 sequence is CASSQSGSETDTQYF. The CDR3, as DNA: TGCGCCAGCAGCCAAAGCGGCTCCGAAACAGATACGCAGTATTTT.

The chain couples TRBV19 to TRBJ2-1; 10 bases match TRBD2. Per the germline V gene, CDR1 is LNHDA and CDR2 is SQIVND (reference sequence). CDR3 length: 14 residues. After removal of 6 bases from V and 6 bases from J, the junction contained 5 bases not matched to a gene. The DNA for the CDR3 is TGTGCCAGTAGGAGCGGGAGGGGGGGCAATGAGCAGTTCTTC. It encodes CASRSGRGGNEQFF.

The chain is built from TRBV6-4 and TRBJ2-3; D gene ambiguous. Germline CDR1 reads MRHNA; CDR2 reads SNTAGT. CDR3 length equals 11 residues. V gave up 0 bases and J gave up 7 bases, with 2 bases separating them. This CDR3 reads CASSDSYTQYF. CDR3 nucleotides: TGTGCCAGCAGTGACTCCTATACGCAGTATTTT.

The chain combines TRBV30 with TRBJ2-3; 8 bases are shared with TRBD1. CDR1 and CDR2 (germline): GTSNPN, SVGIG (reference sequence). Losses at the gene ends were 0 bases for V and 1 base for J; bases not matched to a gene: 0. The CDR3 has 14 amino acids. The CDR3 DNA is TGTGCCTGGAGTGTACAGGGGGGCACAGATACGCAGTATTTT. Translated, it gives CAWSVQGGTDTQYF. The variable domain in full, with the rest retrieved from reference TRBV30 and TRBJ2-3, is SQTIHQWPATLVQPVGSPLSLECTVEGTSNPNLYWYRQAAGRGLQLLFYSVGIGQISSEVPQNLSASRPQDRQFILSSKKLLLSDSGFYLCAWSVQGGTDTQYFGPGTRLTVL.

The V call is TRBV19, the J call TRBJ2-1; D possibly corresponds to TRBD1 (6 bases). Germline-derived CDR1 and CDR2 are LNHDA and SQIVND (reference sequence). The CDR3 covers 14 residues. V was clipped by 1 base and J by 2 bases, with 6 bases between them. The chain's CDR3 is CASSIGQAYNEQFF. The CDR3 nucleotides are TGTGCCAGTAGTATAGGACAGGCCTACAATGAGCAGTTCTTC.

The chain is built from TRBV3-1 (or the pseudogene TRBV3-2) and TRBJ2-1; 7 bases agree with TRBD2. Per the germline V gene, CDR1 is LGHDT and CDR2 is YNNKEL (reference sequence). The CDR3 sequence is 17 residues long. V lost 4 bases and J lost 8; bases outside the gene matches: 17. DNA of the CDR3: TGTGCCAGCAGCCTTATGGGAGGGAGGGCCCGGAGCGATGAGCAGTTCTTC. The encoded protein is CASSLMGGRARSDEQFF.

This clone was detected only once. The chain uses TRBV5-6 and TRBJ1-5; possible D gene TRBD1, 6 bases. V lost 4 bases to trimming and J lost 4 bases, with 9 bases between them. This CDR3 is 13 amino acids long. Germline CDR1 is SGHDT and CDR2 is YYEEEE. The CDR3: CASSPQGNQPQHF. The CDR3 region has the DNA TGTGCCAGCAGCCCCCAGGGGAATCAGCCCCAGCATTTT. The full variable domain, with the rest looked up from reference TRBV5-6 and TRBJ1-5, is DAGVTQSPTHLIKTRGQQVTLRCSPKSGHDTVSWYQQALGQGPQFIFQYYEEEERQRGNFPDRFSGHQFPNYSSELNVNALLLGDSALYLCASSPQGNQPQHFGDGTRLSIL.

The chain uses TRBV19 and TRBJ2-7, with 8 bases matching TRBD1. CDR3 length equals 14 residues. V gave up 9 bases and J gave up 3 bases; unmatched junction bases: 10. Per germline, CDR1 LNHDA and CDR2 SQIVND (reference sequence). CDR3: CASSFEGQGYEQYF. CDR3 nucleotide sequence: TGTGCCAGCAGCTTCGAAGGACAGGGCTACGAGCAGTACTTC.

CDR3 sequence (DNA): TGTGCCAGCAGCCAAGGAGGGAGGGCGTCTGGCTACACCTTC. It is translated as CASSQGGRASGYTF. The chain couples TRBV3-1 (or the pseudogene TRBV3-2) to TRBJ1-2; D is unclear. This CDR3 region has 14 residues. The germline V gene encodes CDR1 LGHDT and CDR2 YNNKEL (reference sequence). Trimming shortened V by 1 base and J by 7 bases, and 13 bases separated the two germline ends.